This T cell receptor (beta chain) originates from a study of cytomegalovirus exposure and HLA in healthy donors. Only a few counts were recorded for this clone. The antigen remains unidentified. Points from the study as a whole: In a later analysis, CMV-associated beta chains were mostly HLA-associated, it appeared.

The germline CDR1 and CDR2 sequences are SGHDT and YYEEEE. The CDR3 is 16 residues long. V was cut by 1 base and J by 3 bases, with 14 bases left in between. The primer mix had 60 Vbeta and 13 Jbeta primers. In the authors' workflow: The count from a later analysis was 65 million to 90 million unique TCR beta chains, some 11 million of them shared. Profiling relied on immunoSEQ multiplex PCR, and the TCRdb table lists in-frame clones only, not all of them. V, J and clone size are taken as reported in that table, and D and trimming were inferred from the DNA itself. The sample lists 150,000 or so clones, about 70% occurring once.

The gene calls are TRBV5-6 and TRBJ2-1, with D possibly TRBD2 on 6 matching bases. The clonotype comes from a man aged 25 to 45 in good health and CMV-seropositive. Sequencing input: PBMCs. Here the CDR3 reads CASSLTGVSNYNEQFF. The CDR3 DNA reads TGTGCCAGCAGCTTGACGGGAGTAAGTAACTACAATGAGCAGTTCTTC.